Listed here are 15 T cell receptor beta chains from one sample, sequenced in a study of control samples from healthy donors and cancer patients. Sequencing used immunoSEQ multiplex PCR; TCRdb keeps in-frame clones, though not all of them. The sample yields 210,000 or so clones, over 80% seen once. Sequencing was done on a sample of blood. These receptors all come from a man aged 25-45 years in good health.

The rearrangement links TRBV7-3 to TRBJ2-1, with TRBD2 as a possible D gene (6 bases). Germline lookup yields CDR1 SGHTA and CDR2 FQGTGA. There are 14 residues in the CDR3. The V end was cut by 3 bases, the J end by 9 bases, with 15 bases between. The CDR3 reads CASSFGTGRPEQFF. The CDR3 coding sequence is TGTGCCAGCAGCTTCGGGACTGGCCGACCTGAGCAGTTCTTC.

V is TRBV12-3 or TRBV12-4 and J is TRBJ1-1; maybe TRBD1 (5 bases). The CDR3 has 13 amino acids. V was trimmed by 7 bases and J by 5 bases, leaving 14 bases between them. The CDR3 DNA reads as TGTGCCAGCACCCTGCAGGGATTGACTGAAGCTTTCTTT. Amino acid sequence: CASTLQGLTEAFF.

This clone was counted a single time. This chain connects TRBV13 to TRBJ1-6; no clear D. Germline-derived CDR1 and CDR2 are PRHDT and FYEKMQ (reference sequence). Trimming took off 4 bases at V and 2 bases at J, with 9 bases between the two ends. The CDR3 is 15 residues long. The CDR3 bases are TGTGCCAGCAGCTCCCCGACAACCTATAATTCACCCCTCCACTTT. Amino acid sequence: CASSSPTTYNSPLHF.

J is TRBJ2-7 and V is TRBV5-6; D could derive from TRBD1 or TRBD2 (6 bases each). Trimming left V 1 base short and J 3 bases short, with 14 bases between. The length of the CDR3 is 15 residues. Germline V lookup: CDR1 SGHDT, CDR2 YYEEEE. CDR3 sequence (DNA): TGTGCCAGCAGCTTGTCGGGGGCGGGGTACTACGAGCAGTACTTC. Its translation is CASSLSGAGYYEQYF.

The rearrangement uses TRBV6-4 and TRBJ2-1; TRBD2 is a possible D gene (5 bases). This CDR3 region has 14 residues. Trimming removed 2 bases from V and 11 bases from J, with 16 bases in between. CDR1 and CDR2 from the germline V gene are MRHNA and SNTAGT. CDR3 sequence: CASSDPLTGNQQFF. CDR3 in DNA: TGTGCCAGCAGTGACCCCCTAACGGGGAATCAGCAGTTCTTC.

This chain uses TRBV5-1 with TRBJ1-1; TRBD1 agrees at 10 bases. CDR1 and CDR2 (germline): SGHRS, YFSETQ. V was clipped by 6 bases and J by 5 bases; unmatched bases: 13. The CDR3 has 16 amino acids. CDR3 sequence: CASTGDRGAVVTEAFF. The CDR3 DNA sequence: TGCGCCAGCACCGGGGACAGGGGCGCGGTAGTGACTGAAGCTTTCTTT.

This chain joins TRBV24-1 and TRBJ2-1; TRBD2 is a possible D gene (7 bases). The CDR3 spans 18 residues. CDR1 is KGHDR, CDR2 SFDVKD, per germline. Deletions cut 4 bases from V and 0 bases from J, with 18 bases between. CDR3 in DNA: TGTGCCACCAGTGACCGCCGGGGGGCAGGGAACTCCTACAATGAGCAGTTCTTC. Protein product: CATSDRRGAGNSYNEQFF.

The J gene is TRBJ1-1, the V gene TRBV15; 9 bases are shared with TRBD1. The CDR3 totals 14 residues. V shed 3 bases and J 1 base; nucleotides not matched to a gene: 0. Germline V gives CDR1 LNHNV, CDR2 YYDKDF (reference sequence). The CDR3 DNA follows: TGTGCCACCAGCAGGGACAGGGGGAACACTGAAGCTTTCTTT. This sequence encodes CATSRDRGNTEAFF. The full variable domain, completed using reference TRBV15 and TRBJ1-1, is DAMVIQNPRYQVTQFGKPVTLSCSQTLNHNVMYWYQQKSSQAPKLLFHYYDKDFNNEADTPDNFQSRRPNTSFCFLDIRSPGLGDTAMYLCATSRDRGNTEAFFGQGTRLTVV.

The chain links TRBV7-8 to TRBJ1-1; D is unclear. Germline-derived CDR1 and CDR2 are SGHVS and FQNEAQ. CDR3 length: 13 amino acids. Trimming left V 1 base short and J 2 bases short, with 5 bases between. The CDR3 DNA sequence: TGTGCCAGCAGCTTAGTCCTTAACACTGAAGCTTTCTTT. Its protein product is CASSLVLNTEAFF.

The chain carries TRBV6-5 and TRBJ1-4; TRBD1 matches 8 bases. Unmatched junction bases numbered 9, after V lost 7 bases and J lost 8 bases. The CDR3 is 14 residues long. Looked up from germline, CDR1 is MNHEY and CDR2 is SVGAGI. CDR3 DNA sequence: TGTGCCAGCAAAGGAGGGACAGGAGGGGAAAAACTGTTTTTT. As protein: CASKGGTGGEKLFF.

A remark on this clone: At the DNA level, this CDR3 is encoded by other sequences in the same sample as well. This CDR3 reads CSVGASGGRGSTDTQYF. The CDR3 region has the DNA TGCAGCGTTGGGGCTAGCGGGGGGCGGGGGAGCACAGATACGCAGTATTTT. V is TRBV29-1 and J is TRBJ2-3; 11 bases align to TRBD2. Trimming removed 4 bases from V and 0 bases from J; junction bases left unmatched: 9. The CDR3 contains 17 residues. The germline gives CDR1 SQVTM, CDR2 ANQGSEA.

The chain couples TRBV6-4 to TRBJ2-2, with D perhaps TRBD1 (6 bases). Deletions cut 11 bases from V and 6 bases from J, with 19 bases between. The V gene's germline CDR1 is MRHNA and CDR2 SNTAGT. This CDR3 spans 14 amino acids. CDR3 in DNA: TGTGCCTGCGTACAGGGAATAGTTCCCGGGGAGCTGTTTTTT. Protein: CACVQGIVPGELFF.

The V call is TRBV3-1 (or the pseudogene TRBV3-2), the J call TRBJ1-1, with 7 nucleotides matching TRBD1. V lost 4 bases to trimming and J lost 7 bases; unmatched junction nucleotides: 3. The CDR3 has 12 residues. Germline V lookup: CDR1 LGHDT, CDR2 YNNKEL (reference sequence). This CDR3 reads CASSRGTDEAFF. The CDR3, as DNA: TGTGCCAGCAGCCGGGGGACAGATGAAGCTTTCTTT.

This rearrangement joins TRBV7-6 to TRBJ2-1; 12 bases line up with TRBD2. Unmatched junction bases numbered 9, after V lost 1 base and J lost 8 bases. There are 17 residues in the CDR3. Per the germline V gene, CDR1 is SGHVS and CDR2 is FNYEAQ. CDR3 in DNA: TGTGCCAGCAGCTTAGGGGCTAGCGGGGGGGCCTCGGATGAGCAGTTCTTC. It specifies CASSLGASGGASDEQFF.

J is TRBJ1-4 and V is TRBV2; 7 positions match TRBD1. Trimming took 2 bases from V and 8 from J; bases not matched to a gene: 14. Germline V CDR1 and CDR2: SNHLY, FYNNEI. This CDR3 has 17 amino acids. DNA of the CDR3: TGTGCCAGCAGTGAAAGGAATCCCACAGGGGCTCGGGAAAAACTGTTTTTT. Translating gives CASSERNPTGAREKLFF.